Listed here are 6 T cell receptor beta chains from one sample, sequenced in a study of blood T cell repertoires in COVID-19. Produced via immunoSEQ multiplex PCR; TCRdb's table is partial and in-frame only. The data show more than 200,000 clones, with approximately 90% seen just once and approximately 4.2% held by the top ten. Sequencing used PBMCs or T cells enriched from blood (not recorded which). The receptor source for this set is a woman between 25 and 40 years old who had recovered from COVID-19.

The genes are TRBV9 and TRBJ2-7, with 12 bases aligning to TRBD1. The CDR3 runs 18 residues. CDR1 and CDR2 (germline): SGDLS, YYNGEE. V lost 3 bases, J lost 2 bases, and 12 bases stayed unmatched. This chain's CDR3 is CASSAHPTGTGGAYEQYF. CDR3 bases: TGTGCCAGCAGCGCTCACCCAACCGGGACAGGGGGCGCCTACGAGCAGTACTTC.

The CDR3 sequence is CASSFSEGYNEKLFF. CDR3 DNA sequence: TGTGCCAGCAGCTTCTCAGAGGGCTACAATGAAAAACTGTTTTTT. The chain has TRBV7-9 and TRBJ1-4; no firm D call. The CDR3 extends over 15 amino acids. Looked up from germline, CDR1 is SEHNR and CDR2 is FQNEAQ (reference sequence). The V end lost 3 bases, the J end lost 5 bases, and 13 bases lay between the germline ends. The entire variable domain, with the rest obtained from reference TRBV7-9 and TRBJ1-4, is as follows: DTGVSQNPRHKITKRGQNVTFRCDPISEHNRLYWYRQTLGQGPEFLTYFQNEAQLEKSRLLSDRFSAERPKGSFSTLEIQRTEQGDSAMYLCASSFSEGYNEKLFFGSGTQLSVL.

J is TRBJ2-1 and V is TRBV7-3, with 10 bases that match TRBD2. Germline V CDR1 and CDR2: SGHTA, FQGTGA. The length of the CDR3 is 15 residues. The V and J ends lost 5 bases and 2 bases, in that order; junction bases with no gene match: 3. The CDR3 DNA is TGTGCCAGCAGCCCCAGCGGGAGGGCCTACAATGAGCAGTTCTTC. Protein product: CASSPSGRAYNEQFF.

This rearrangement joins TRBV9 to TRBJ2-7; D possibly corresponds to TRBD1 (6 bases). Trimming removed 0 bases from V and 0 bases from J, with 13 bases in between. Germline lookup yields CDR1 SGDLS and CDR2 YYNGEE. The CDR3 runs to 16 residues. CDR3 sequence (DNA): TGTGCCAGCAGCGTAGGGGGTGGGGGACACTCCTACGAGCAGTACTTC. Residues: CASSVGGGGHSYEQYF.

This clone has just one count. This rearrangement joins TRBV18 to TRBJ1-1; no firm D call. CDR3 length equals 15 residues. Trimming took off 3 bases at V and 1 base at J, with 12 bases between the two ends. CDR1 and CDR2 (germline): KGHSH, LQKENI. CDR3 sequence (DNA): TGTGCCAGCTCACCTTCCACGGGTAGGAACACTGAAGCTTTCTTT. Amino acid sequence: CASSPSTGRNTEAFF.

The V call is TRBV11-2, the J call TRBJ1-1; 9 bases align to TRBD1. Germline CDR1 reads SGHAT; CDR2 reads FQNNGV. Trimming removed 3 bases from V and 8 bases from J; junction bases left unmatched: 4. The CDR3 covers 13 residues. The CDR3 DNA sequence: TGTGCCAGCAGCTTGGGGGACAGGGAAGAAGCTTTCTTT. As protein: CASSLGDREEAFF. The entire variable domain, with the rest obtained from reference TRBV11-2 and TRBJ1-1, is as follows: EAGVAQSPRYKIIEKRQSVAFWCNPISGHATLYWYQQILGQGPKLLIQFQNNGVVDDSQLPKDRFSAERLKGVDSTLKIQPAKLEDSAVYLCASSLGDREEAFFGQGTRLTVV.